This entry lists 10 T cell receptor beta chains sequenced from one sample in a study of T cell repertoires in cytomegalovirus infection. TCRdb redid the calling of the reads with MiXCR, one entry per CDR3 protein. The repertoire includes about 480,000 distinct CDR3 sequences, about 33% of them detected once, and around a sixth sits in the top ten. Their target antigens are unknown. The sample consisted of cultured PBMCs, taken from culture after CMV antigen stimulation. Receptor source: a human donor in good health (CMV status not recorded). Some clones in this sample may be carry-over from other donors' samples.

As concerns this clonotype: The junction departs from the called germline gene at one end, perhaps through a read error. This chain joins TRBV20-1 and TRBJ2-5; the D gene is possibly TRBD2 (6 bases). The CDR3 runs to 12 residues. CDR1 and CDR2 (germline): DFQATT, SNEGSKA (reference sequence). This CDR3 is CRARRGGETHYF. The CDR3 DNA follows: TGCCGTGCTAGACGAGGAGGGGAGACCCATTACTTC.

V and J are TRBV27 and TRBJ2-1, with TRBD2 as a possible D gene (6 bases). This CDR3 has 15 residues. Per germline, CDR1 MNHEY and CDR2 SMNVEV (reference sequence). The V end was cut by 7 bases, the J end by 2 bases, with 15 bases between. CDR3 sequence (DNA): TGTGCCAGCACATCGGGGGTAGGGACCTACAATGAGCAGTTCTTC. Translation gives CASTSGVGTYNEQFF.

This clonotype appeared a few times. The V and J genes are TRBV19 and TRBJ1-1; possible D gene TRBD1, 6 bases. The CDR3 length is 16 residues. V was pared by 3 bases and J by 5 bases, with 19 bases between. CDR1 and CDR2 (germline): LNHDA, SQIVND (reference sequence). DNA of the CDR3: TGTGCCAGTAGTATGATCGGGGGGGCCCTACCGACTGAAGCTTTCTTT. Translating gives CASSMIGGALPTEAFF.

The chain couples TRBV7-2 to TRBJ1-1; D remains ambiguous. Germline CDR1 SGHTA, CDR2 FQGNSA. V was trimmed by 4 bases and J by 3 bases, leaving 12 bases between them. CDR3 length: 14 amino acids. CDR3 DNA: TGTGCCAGCAGCTCAGCCCCCGGGGACACTGAAGCTTTCTTT. It encodes CASSSAPGDTEAFF.

This clonotype was seen more than once but under ten times. The V and J genes are TRBV7-3 and TRBJ2-1; D is undetermined. Trimming removed 1 base at V and 8 bases at J, with 9 bases between. The CDR3 length is 13 residues. Germline values: CDR1 SGHTA, CDR2 FQGTGA. This CDR3 reads CASSLRARDEQFF. For the CDR3, the DNA is TGTGCCAGCAGCTTAAGGGCGCGAGATGAGCAGTTCTTC.

This clonotype has just a few counts. The J gene is TRBJ1-1, the V gene TRBV28; D unclear. Germline CDR1 is MDHEN and CDR2 is SYDVKM. The CDR3 totals 10 residues. Trimming shortened V by 6 bases and J by 8 bases, and 7 bases separated the two germline ends. The CDR3 protein is CASRGREAFF. For the CDR3, the DNA is TGTGCCAGCAGGGGGAGGGAAGCTTTCTTT.

CDR3 nucleotide sequence: TGTGCCAGCAGTTTGCGCAGGGCCTACCAAGAGACCCAGTACTTC. Translation gives CASSLRRAYQETQYF. The chain joins TRBV12-3 or TRBV12-4 to TRBJ2-5; D may be TRBD1 (5 bases). This CDR3 region has 15 residues. V lost 3 bases to trimming and J lost 0 bases, with 11 bases between them.

To note about this clonotype: A much larger clone differs by one base, so this may be a read error. V and J are TRBV6-1 and TRBJ2-5, with TRBD2 identical over 14 bases. Germline CDR1 is MNHNS and CDR2 is SASEGT. Trimming cost V 6 bases and J 4 bases; bases outside gene matches: 1. This CDR3 has 14 amino acids. DNA for the CDR3: TGTGCCAGCAGGGGGACTAGCGGGAGAGAGACCCAGTACTTC. Amino acids: CASRGTSGRETQYF.

On this clonotype: Because the CDR3 is missing its conserved closing phenylalanine or tryptophan, this is likely a read error. V is TRBV7-8 and J is TRBJ2-1, with D possibly being TRBD1 (5 bases). The CDR3 loop spans 15 amino acids. In germline, CDR1 is SGHVS, CDR2 FQNEAQ. Trimming shortened V by 0 bases and J by 3 bases, and 9 bases separated the two germline ends. The CDR3 nucleotides read TGTGCCAGCAGCTTAGCTAGGACAAGCTACAATGAGCAGTTCCTC. It encodes CASSLARTSYNEQFL.

This clonotype was seen many times. V and J are TRBV7-8 and TRBJ2-7; D uncertain. Trimming took 2 bases from V and 0 from J, leaving 11 bases between them. The CDR3 covers 15 residues. Germline loops: CDR1 SGHVS, CDR2 FQNEAQ. CDR3 in amino acids: CASSLFGVFSYEQYF. The CDR3 nucleotides read TGTGCCAGCAGCTTATTTGGGGTTTTCTCCTACGAGCAGTACTTC.